This entry lists 5 T cell receptor beta chains sequenced from one sample in a study of shared clonotypes between healthy human individuals. Sequenced by immunoSEQ multiplex PCR; TCRdb stores in-frame clones only, minus some. The table includes more than 2,000,000 clones, more than 80% detected once. Sequenced input: naive CD4+ T cells sorted from blood. Subset reported: CD45RA+ positively selected. Receptors originate from a man between 18 and 35 years old in good health.

V gene TRBV30 combines with J gene TRBJ1-5, with a tentative D call TRBD1 (5 bases). This CDR3 has 12 residues. V was cut by 5 bases and J by 9 bases, with 14 bases left in between. Germline V gives CDR1 GTSNPN, CDR2 SVGIG (reference sequence). CDR3 sequence: CAWVTGFGPQHF. The CDR3 DNA follows: TGTGCCTGGGTCACAGGATTTGGGCCCCAGCATTTT.

This clone was counted a single time. CDR3 protein: CASSYSRGLYGYTF. The CDR3 nucleotides read TGTGCCAGCAGTTACTCCCGGGGGCTCTATGGCTACACCTTC. The chain uses TRBV6-5 and TRBJ1-2, with a possible D match to TRBD1 (6 bases). Between the trimmed V and J ends, which lost 0 bases and 4 bases, there was a span of 9 bases. Germline CDR1 reads MNHEY; CDR2 reads SVGAGI. This CDR3 has 14 residues.

The gene calls are TRBV9 and TRBJ2-1; 7 nucleotides agree with TRBD2. V lost 0 bases and J lost 6; bases outside the gene matches: 6. Per germline, CDR1 SGDLS and CDR2 YYNGEE. This CDR3 has 15 residues. The DNA of the CDR3 is TGTGCCAGCAGCGTAGGATCTGCGGGAGTCAATGAGCAGTTCTTC. It encodes CASSVGSAGVNEQFF.

The chain has TRBV10-3 and TRBJ2-1; D tentatively reads TRBD1 or TRBD2 (5 bases each). CDR3 size: 18 residues. CDR1 and CDR2 from the germline V gene are ENHRY and SYGVKD. Trimming took off 2 bases at V and 0 bases at J, with 17 bases between the two ends. CDR3 in DNA: TGTGCCATCAGTGAGAGCAAAGAGGGGCCCGTCTCCTACAATGAGCAGTTCTTC. Residues: CAISESKEGPVSYNEQFF.

As for this clone: The sample contains more than one DNA sequence encoding this CDR3. The V gene is TRBV7-9, the J gene TRBJ1-4; D is undetermined. CDR3 size: 14 residues. The germline V gene has CDR1 SEHNR and CDR2 FQNEAQ (reference sequence). The ends were cut back, 5 bases at V and 2 bases at J, with 9 bases in the middle. CDR3 residues: CASSRDTTNEKLFF. CDR3 DNA sequence: TGTGCCAGCAGCCGCGACACTACTAATGAAAAACTGTTTTTT.